This TCR beta chain comes out of a study of cytomegalovirus exposure and HLA in healthy donors (TCRdb year 2017). The study in broad terms: According to an earlier analysis of 587 of the donors, some 180 million T cells yielded 95 million to 140 million unique TCR beta sequences and approximately 300 Gb of sequence data. An early release that covered roughly 600 HLA-typed donors contained 250 to 350 gigabases of sequencing data and about 84 million unique TCR sequences. Among the roughly 390 genotyped donors, roughly 80% belonged to the genetic ancestry cluster associated with self-reported Caucasian donors. The study aimed to test whether signatures of past pathogen exposure could be identified by cataloging public T cell receptors. Using immunosequencing, the study profiled T cell repertoires from fewer than 700 subjects and related those repertoires to cytomegalovirus serostatus. A separate validation cohort of 100 to 150 different subjects was used in addition to the 666-subject first cohort. To predict cytomegalovirus infection status, the study combined high-throughput TCR immunosequencing, statistical association of individual TCRs with disease status, and machine learning. A later analysis re-examined previously published TCR beta repertoires from about 700 donors and added high-resolution HLA genotyping to investigate patterns of TCR occurrence. The later analysis used no new phenotypic data to find candidate immune exposures, relying instead on TCR beta sequences and their occurrence across donors. An earlier analysis of 500 to 750 of the donors applied high-throughput TCR beta sequencing to assess whether each TCR beta V gene segment acted as functional or pseudogenic. Alongside the repertoire data, information on donor age, sex, ethnicity and CMV serostatus was compiled. In a later genetic analysis, genome-wide SNP genotypes for about three fifths of the roughly 670 donors were used, and that subset was treated as a discovery cohort. Every repertoire in the discovery cohort had been generated on one and the same sequencing platform. Both class I and class II loci were covered by HLA typing, at four-digit resolution. Typing coverage differed by locus: A, B, C, DRB1 and DQB1 were typed in roughly 620-630 donors, DQA1 in approximately 520, DPA1 in 600 to 610, and DPB1 in 472. Because of strong linkage in the cohort, roughly 5 DR-DQ haplotypes were treated as single units for association and clustering. On average, 235,054 unique TCR beta nucleotide sequences were sequenced per donor among a few hundred genotyped donors of the cohort, with roughly 18% of those sequences being non-productive.

The cohort comprised 670 or so healthy bone marrow donors. At the time of sampling, all cohort members were nominally healthy, though unrecorded immune exposures were likely present. The donor tested CMV seropositive, placing the donor among the roughly 300 seropositive members of the cohort. Every donor gave a peripheral blood sample, and the peripheral blood mononuclear cells from that sample were used for TCR beta sequencing. Genomic DNA extraction from the blood cell samples was performed with the Qiagen DNeasy Blood Extraction Kit. Findings and caveats that apply to the study as a whole: HLA typing was unavailable for some donors at each locus, so association tests used only the typed subset. According to a later analysis, most CMV-associated TCR beta chains appeared to be HLA-restricted, and the HLA associations seemed to be driven largely by CMV exposure. The earlier analysis of fewer than 750 of the donors excluded roughly 16 rarely observed V segments, including chromosome 9 orphons, because counts were too low. This cohort had only TCR beta chains sequenced, and the lack of alpha or paired-chain data limited which features could be detected. A cluster of highly shared sequence variants was judged likely to be a technical artifact of the sequencing pipeline. Roughly uniform sequencing depth across donors was assumed in presence/absence analyses, although this assumption may not hold. Cytomegalovirus status was reported to be diagnosed by the classifier with high specificity and sensitivity in both the original and validation cohorts. A later analysis associated 16,951 TCR beta sequences with specific HLA alleles at a false discovery rate of 0.05. A further reported finding was that TCR beta sequences accurately predicted the HLA-A and HLA-B alleles for most subjects in the first cohort. A few of the identified cytomegalovirus-associated TCR beta chains were confirmed in vitro to be specific for cytomegalovirus antigens. The study gave a list of roughly 150 TCR beta chains associated with cytomegalovirus. Compared with the roughly 700-donor mean, donors in an Asian-associated ancestry cluster had fewer N-insertions in productive TCRs, according to a later genetic analysis. According to the authors, the approach could potentially be generalized to other disease states and immunological phenotypes. According to a later analysis, parvovirus B19, influenza, CMV and Epstein-Barr virus appeared linked to several top co-occurrence clusters. In a later analysis, the rate of TCR association differed among HLA loci, with DRB1 alleles having the most associated TCRs and HLA-C alleles having the fewest. In a later analysis, HLA-associated TCR beta chains showed more clonal expansion and lower generation probabilities than non-associated chains that were equally common. V-gene and J-gene trimming of TCR beta chains was associated with a missense DCLRE1C variant in a later genetic analysis, and the association was replicated in an independent cohort. Immune exposure information for the cohort was limited to CMV serostatus. Linkage disequilibrium might explain the correlated functional status among segregating V segments, but an unknown experimental factor could not be excluded. In an earlier analysis of approximately 590 of the donors, most TCR beta V segments appeared in productive rearrangements about 87% or about 30% of the time, broadly matching IMGT annotations. When HLA alleles, especially DR and DQ, strongly co-occurred, TCR associations were difficult to assign to individual alleles. Most TCR sequences were seen in very few donors, while some public TCRs were found in many individuals.

Library generation was performed with the immunoSEQ multiplex PCR assay. For the multiplex PCR, a mixture combining 60 forward primers for TCR Vbeta segments and 13 reverse primers for TCR Jbeta segments was used. A multiplex PCR assay on genomic DNA amplified the CDR3 region of rearranged TCR beta genes. The Illumina HiSeq System was used to sequence the amplified TCR beta libraries as 87-base-pair reads. Per the authors' processing: A later analysis counted some 80 million unique TCR beta chains across the 600 to 850 repertoires, and some 11 million of these chains were shared by at least two donors. A nearest-neighbor algorithm error-corrected the raw reads and collapsed the reads into unique sequences, merging closely related sequences to remove PCR and sequencing errors. To assign V, D and J gene segments, CDR3 sequences were aligned to IMGT reference sequences. For a sequence to be retained, at least a six-nucleotide match to both a V gene segment and a J gene segment was required. Rearrangements were called productive when the CDR3 lacked stop codons and stayed in frame with V and J; all others were non-productive. Following IMGT convention, CDR3 was defined as the stretch from the second conserved V-encoded cysteine up to the conserved J-encoded phenylalanine. The earlier analysis of around 640 of the donors excluded sequences that lacked an unambiguous match to a single V gene segment. An earlier analysis of a few hundred of the donors called V segments functional above 56.7% productive rearrangements and segregating when the between-donor standard deviation exceeded 5%. A statistical classification framework was built to diagnose cytomegalovirus status from the catalog of TCR beta chain sequences. A later analysis assigned V and J genes by comparing TCR nucleotide sequences with IMGT/GENE-DB human TR gene sequences. In a later analysis, CDR3 sequences and most-parsimonious VDJ recombination scenarios were assigned using the TCRdist pipeline. In a later analysis, every TCR beta chain was defined by the combination of its CDR3 amino acid sequence and its V-gene family, and reads without a unique V-gene family were dropped. In a later analysis, 550 to 650 highly shared, low-generation-probability nucleotide sequences were removed to address suspected cross-contamination and a sequencing artifact. In a later analysis, a clonal expansion index for each public chain was calculated from normalized within-repertoire ranks of inferred template counts. Generation probabilities in a later analysis came from a VDJ recombination model fitted to out-of-frame rearrangements, and those results were checked against IGoR. A later analysis scored TCR-TCR, TCR-HLA and TCR-CMV co-occurrence with hypergeometric tests, applying a repertoire-size bias correction to TCR pairs. In a later analysis, false discovery rates were estimated by permuting HLA or CMV assignments 20 times. In a later analysis, co-occurring TCRs were grouped with DBSCAN, and TCRdist sequence similarity was added when clustering was performed within HLA-allele-positive subsets. Repertoires with fewer than 30,000 or more than 120,000 public chains, plus five repertoires with anomalous nucleotide sharing, were excluded from co-occurrence clustering. TCRdb holds this immuneACCESS table with in-frame rearrangements only. Some clones are missing; in checked studies, unresolved V genes explain under half, and the rest has no known cause. V and J calls and clone size are as listed in that table; D and trimming were resolved from the DNA. The sample table records about 200,000 clones; roughly 12% of these occur just once. 7.8% of the sample belongs to the ten largest clones.

About this clone: Its antigen is still unknown. Within one base of it there is no much larger clone, and no base qualities were kept.

The sample comprised PBMCs. This TCR was recovered from a man between 50 and 59 years old in good health and CMV-seropositive.

The CDR3 loop reads CASRLTGDEQYV. The nucleotide sequence is TGTGCCAGCAGATTGACAGGGGACGAGCAGTACGTC. This sequence uses TRBV6-1 and TRBJ2-7; TRBD1 agrees with 8 junctional bases. There are 12 amino acids in the CDR3, from cysteine to valine inclusive. The entry retains the CDR3 DNA only, 36 bases that are in frame from base 1. The CDR1 and CDR2 encoded by the germline V gene are MNHNS and SASEGT. V is cut back by 6 bases and J by 5 bases, with 3 bases in the junction unmatched.